This is a list of T cell receptor beta chains from one sample in a study of cytomegalovirus exposure and HLA in healthy donors. Sequencing was performed with immunoSEQ multiplex PCR; in TCRdb, only in-frame clones are kept and a portion is missing. Of approximately 150,000 clones listed, about 80% are singletons. The sample consisted of PBMCs. These receptors were obtained from a middle-aged woman in good health and CMV-seronegative. CDR3s include the opening cysteine and the closing phenylalanine or tryptophan. D genes are given only for firm matches. Expanded clones get a size class; other rows say once, few or many, or leave the size out.

NA,TRBD2,TRBJ2-3,TRBV19,CASSPRTSGRALIDTQYF,TGTGCCAGTAGTCCCCGGACTAGCGGGAGGGCCTTGATAGATACGCAGTATTTT
NA,TRBD2,TRBJ2-1,TRBV5-4,CASSGSTSGSYNEQFF,TGTGCCAGCAGCGGGTCGACTAGCGGGTCCTACAATGAGCAGTTCTTC
NA,NA,TRBJ2-7,TRBV28,CASGALYEQYF,TGTGCCAGCGGAGCCCTCTACGAGCAGTACTTC
NA,TRBD1,TRBJ2-6,TRBV7-9,CASSPTGENPGANVLTF,TGTGCCAGCAGCCCGACAGGGGAGAACCCTGGGGCCAACGTCCTGACTTTC
NA,TRBD2,TRBJ2-5,TRBV20-1,CSQLAGETQYF,TGCAGTCAACTAGCGGGAGAGACCCAGTACTTC
few,NA,TRBJ1-4,TRBV4-2,CASSQGRGGEKLFF,TGTGCCAGCAGCCAAGGCAGGGGAGGGGAAAAACTGTTTTTT
NA,TRBD1,TRBJ2-4,TRBV2,CATTGANIQYF,TGTGCCACAACAGGGGCAAACATTCAGTACTTC
NA,NA,TRBJ1-5,TRBV6-1,CASCVNVPDQPQHF,TGTGCCAGCTGCGTCAATGTACCTGATCAGCCCCAGCATTTT
few,NA,TRBJ1-3,TRBV5-6,CASSYTTGNTIYF,TGTGCCAGCAGCTATACGACAGGAAACACCATATATTTT
NA,TRBD2,TRBJ2-5,TRBV7-7,CASSLRLAGGEIQETQYF,TGTGCTAGCAGCCTAAGACTAGCGGGAGGGGAGATCCAAGAGACCCAGTACTTC
few,TRBD1,TRBJ2-2,TRBV9,CASSSQTGATGELFF,TGTGCCAGCAGCTCTCAAACAGGGGCGACCGGGGAGCTGTTTTTT